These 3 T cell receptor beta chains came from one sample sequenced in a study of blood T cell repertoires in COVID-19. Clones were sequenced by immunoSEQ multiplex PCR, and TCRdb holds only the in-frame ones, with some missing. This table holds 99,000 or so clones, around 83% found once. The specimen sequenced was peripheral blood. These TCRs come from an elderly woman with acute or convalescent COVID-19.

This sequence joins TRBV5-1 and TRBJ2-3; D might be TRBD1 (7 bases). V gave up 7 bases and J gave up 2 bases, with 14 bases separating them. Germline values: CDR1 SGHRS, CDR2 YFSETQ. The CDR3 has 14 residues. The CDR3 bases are TGCGCCAGCCGAGTCAGGGGGGACACAGATACGCAGTATTTT. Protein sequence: CASRVRGDTDTQYF.

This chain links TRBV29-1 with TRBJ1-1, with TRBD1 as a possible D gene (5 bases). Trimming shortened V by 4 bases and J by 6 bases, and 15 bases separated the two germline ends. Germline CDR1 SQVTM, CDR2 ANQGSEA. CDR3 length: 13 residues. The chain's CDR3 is CSVGFPLTAEAFF. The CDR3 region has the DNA TGCAGCGTTGGTTTTCCCTTGACAGCTGAAGCTTTCTTT.

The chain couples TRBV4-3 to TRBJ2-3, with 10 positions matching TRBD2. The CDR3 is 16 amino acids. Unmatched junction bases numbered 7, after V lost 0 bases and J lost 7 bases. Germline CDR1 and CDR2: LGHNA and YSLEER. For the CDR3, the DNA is TGCGCCAGCAGCCAAGATTGGGGACTAGCGCCTAATACGCAGTATTTT. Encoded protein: CASSQDWGLAPNTQYF.